This entry is about one TCR beta chain. CDR1 and CDR2 from the germline V gene are SEHNR and FQNEAQ (reference sequence). This CDR3 is built from 14 residues. V lost 4 bases and J 6 bases, leaving 16 bases between the germline ends. The assay was immunoSEQ multiplex PCR, and TCRdb's table has in-frame clones only and misses some. The sample has some 200,000 clones; approximately 90% are singletons. This entry comes from a study of blood T cell repertoires in COVID-19. Background on the study: Donors in the United States, Italy and Spain gave samples during acute or convalescent COVID-19. The analysed material was cDNA or gDNA that came from T cells, B-cell-depleted T cells, or PBMCs.

This clonotype was sampled from a man aged 50-59 years with COVID-19, enrolled during active disease. The sample was peripheral blood. The chain recombines TRBV7-9 with TRBJ2-7; possible D gene TRBD1, 5 bases. The CDR3 DNA sequence: TGTGCCAGCAGCTCAACCACACTAAGGGGCGAGCAGTACTTC. It yields the protein CASSSTTLRGEQYF.